The clone carrying this T cell receptor (beta chain) was observed a single time. No antigen is known for it. This entry comes from a study of cytomegalovirus exposure and HLA in healthy donors. Study-wide results and limits: In vitro testing confirmed three CMV-associated chains as specific for CMV antigens. Association of a missense DCLRE1C variant with TCR beta V- and J-gene trimming was reported in a later analysis. Some highly shared sequence variants likely arose as a pipeline artifact.

The PCR was carried out with 60 Vbeta primers and 13 Jbeta primers. The repertoire was sequenced with immunoSEQ multiplex PCR; TCRdb's copy has only in-frame clones and lacks some. The sample lists around 170,000 clones, 81% occurring once. The CDR3 totals 15 residues. V dropped 6 bases and J dropped 2; count of bases not matched to a gene: 4. Germline V gene lookup returns CDR1 MNHNY and CDR2 SVGAGI (reference sequence). What was sequenced was PBMCs. This clonotype originated in a man in his fifties in good health and CMV-seronegative. The rearrangement uses TRBV6-6 and TRBJ1-5, with 10 bases matching TRBD1. The CDR3 here is CASSTGTGGNQPQHF. Here the CDR3 DNA reads TGTGCCAGCAGCACCGGGACAGGGGGCAATCAGCCCCAGCATTTT.